The 28 T cell receptor beta chains below all came from one sample that was sequenced in a study of human T cells and chemical hapten exposure. Time point noted: patch test 3, about 24 weeks after DPC sensitization. The treatment denotes: therapeutic diphenylcyclopropenone sensitization with weekly scalp DPC. Each CDR3 protein gets one entry after TCRdb re-called the RACE reads with MiXCR. Among roughly 130,000 distinct CDR3 sequences listed, approximately 10% were seen once. The specimen was whole blood, collected in connection with sensitization to the hapten diphenylcyclopropenone (DPC). The receptor source for this set is a woman aged 45 to 65 with alopecia areata. Some clones in this sample may be carry-over from other donors' samples.

This clonotype occurred many times. The chain joins TRBV11-2 to TRBJ2-7; 9 bases agree with TRBD2. The V segment lost 3 bases and the J segment 3 bases; nucleotides outside the gene matches: 3. Germline CDR1 SGHAT, CDR2 FQNNGV. The CDR3 loop spans 14 amino acids. The DNA for the CDR3 is TGTGCCAGCAGCTTTGCGGGAGGGGGCTACGAGCAGTACTTC. It encodes CASSFAGGGYEQYF.

The table lists this clonotype with a few counts. Written as DNA, the CDR3 is TGTGCCAGCAGCCAAGACGGGTGGGAGGGGACCTCCTACGAGCAGTACTTC. Translated, it gives CASSQDGWEGTSYEQYF. The chain recombines TRBV3-1 with TRBJ2-7; TRBD2 matches at 7 bases. CDR3 length: 17 residues. V lost 0 bases, J lost 0 bases, and 8 bases stayed unmatched. Germline V gene data show CDR1 as LGHDT and CDR2 as YNNKEL (reference sequence).

This clonotype was detected only a few times. The chain recombines TRBV20-1 with TRBJ1-6, with TRBD1 matching over 8 bases. V was pared by 1 base and J by 5 bases, with 7 bases of the junction left unmatched. Germline V CDR1 and CDR2: DFQATT, SNEGSKA (reference sequence). The CDR3 spans 16 residues. The CDR3, as DNA: TGCAGTGCTAGAGTAGACAGGGGAGTCCATAATTCACCCCTCCACTTT. Its translation: CSARVDRGVHNSPLHF.

In this sample, this clonotype turned up a few times. The J gene is TRBJ2-5, the V gene TRBV29-1; no clear D gene. The CDR3 contains 12 residues. V lost 1 base and J lost 5, with 8 bases in between. Germline CDR1 is SQVTM and CDR2 is ANQGSEA. CDR3 residues: CSVEGTSETQYF. Here the CDR3 DNA reads TGCAGCGTTGAAGGTACCTCGGAGACCCAGTACTTC.

The chain has TRBV10-3 and TRBJ2-7, with 9 positions matching TRBD1. This CDR3 is 15 amino acids long. J lost 6 bases, V lost 0 bases, and 6 bases had no gene match. Germline V gene sequence: CDR1 ENHRY, CDR2 SYGVKD. In DNA, the CDR3 is TGTGCCATCAGTGAGTCGGGACAGGGCAAGGGCGAGCAGTACTTC. Its translation: CAISESGQGKGEQYF.

This clonotype was observed many times. V gene TRBV6-6 combines with J gene TRBJ2-1; 8 bases match TRBD2. The CDR3 contains 11 residues. Germline V gene sequence: CDR1 MNHNY, CDR2 SVGAGI (reference sequence). Germline trimming cut 11 bases from V and 8 bases from J; bases unmatched to any gene: 5. The CDR3 region is CASRGGDEQFF. The CDR3 bases are TGTGCCTCCCGGGGGGGGGATGAGCAGTTCTTC.

The rearrangement links TRBV12-3 or TRBV12-4 to TRBJ2-2; 8 positions agree with TRBD1. The J segment lost 4 bases and the V segment lost 3 bases, leaving 1 base of the junction unmatched. The CDR3 runs to 14 residues. In DNA, the CDR3 is TGTGCCAGCAGTTTCGGACAGGGCACCGGGGAGCTGTTTTTT. Translation: CASSFGQGTGELFF.

The rearrangement joins TRBV7-2 to TRBJ2-3; a possible D gene is TRBD2 (6 bases). CDR3 length: 21 amino acids. V lost 1 base and J 0 bases, leaving 26 bases between the germline ends. Germline V CDR1 and CDR2: SGHTA, FQGNSA. As DNA, the CDR3 is TGTGCCAGCAGCTTAGACGGTAGCGGATACAACCCTTTATCTAGCACAGATACGCAGTATTTT. This codes for CASSLDGSGYNPLSSTDTQYF.

A few counts support this clonotype. The chain has TRBV5-1 and TRBJ1-6; D unclear. Germline V gene data show CDR1 as SGHRS and CDR2 as YFSETQ. This CDR3 is built from 15 residues. The V gene lost 1 base and the J gene lost 6 bases, with 11 bases spanning the gap. The DNA of the CDR3 is TGCGCCAGCAGCTTGAAGAGTACTTCTAATTCACCCCTCCACTTT. Protein product: CASSLKSTSNSPLHF.

The rearrangement joins TRBV6-5 to TRBJ1-1; D unresolved. Trimming pared 2 bases from V and 2 bases from J, leaving 6 bases between. The CDR3 totals 13 residues. The germline V gene has CDR1 MNHEY and CDR2 SVGAGI. The CDR3 loop reads CASSYTVNTEAFF. For the CDR3, the DNA is TGTGCCAGCAGTTACACGGTCAACACTGAAGCTTTCTTT.

In this sample, this clonotype turned up many times. This sequence joins TRBV27 and TRBJ2-6, with D tentatively TRBD2 (5 bases). The germline V gene encodes CDR1 MNHEY and CDR2 SMNVEV (reference sequence). This CDR3 spans 14 amino acids. V lost 3 bases and J 2 bases, leaving 5 bases between the germline ends. The CDR3 sequence: CASSLGAGANVLTF. The CDR3 bases are TGTGCCAGCAGTTTGGGAGCTGGGGCCAACGTCCTGACTTTC.

The J gene is TRBJ2-1, the V gene TRBV3-1, with 10 bases matching TRBD2. The CDR3 has 14 amino acids. V lost 6 bases and J lost 7; bases outside the gene matches: 6. CDR1 and CDR2 (germline): LGHDT, YNNKEL (reference sequence). The CDR3 nucleotides read TGTGCCAGCAGAGGGCCTAGCGGGAGTAATGAGCAGTTCTTC. It specifies CASRGPSGSNEQFF.

This clonotype came up a few times. The chain recombines TRBV5-6 with TRBJ2-3; D may be TRBD1 (6 bases). Germline CDR1 reads SGHDT; CDR2 reads YYEEEE. The CDR3 covers 13 residues. Between the trimmed V and J ends, which lost 1 base and 8 bases, there was a span of 11 bases. CDR3 in DNA: TGTGCCAGCAGCTTGACCCAGGGGCCTACGCAGTATTTT. Protein product: CASSLTQGPTQYF.

V usage is TRBV7-9 and J usage is TRBJ2-4; D gene unclear. CDR3 size: 14 residues. V lost 5 bases and J lost 0, with 8 bases in between. In germline, CDR1 is SEHNR, CDR2 FQNEAQ (reference sequence). CDR3 DNA sequence: TGTGCCAGCAGCAACACCGTAGCCAAAAACATTCAGTACTTC. Translated, it gives CASSNTVAKNIQYF.

The rearrangement links TRBV6-2 or TRBV6-3 to TRBJ1-1; 7 bases map to TRBD1. Trimming removed 4 bases from V and 7 bases from J; junction bases left unmatched: 3. CDR1 and CDR2 from the germline V gene are MNHEY and SVGEGT. CDR3 length equals 12 residues. In nucleotides, the CDR3 is TGTGCCAGCAGTTCAGGGGGTCTTGAAGCTTTCTTT. Amino acid sequence: CASSSGGLEAFF.

This clonotype was found a few times. V and J are TRBV7-2 and TRBJ2-7; unclear D gene. The germline V gene encodes CDR1 SGHTA and CDR2 FQGNSA. This CDR3 spans 15 amino acids. V was cut by 3 bases and J by 6 bases, with 18 bases left in between. CDR3 sequence reads: CASSLVGGEPPEQYF. CDR3 DNA: TGTGCCAGCAGCTTGGTCGGCGGCGAGCCCCCCGAGCAGTACTTC. The full variable domain, rest sourced from reference TRBV7-2 and TRBJ2-7, is GAGVSQSPSNKVTEKGKDVELRCDPISGHTALYWYRQSLGQGLEFLIYFQGNSAPDKSGLPSDRFSAERTGGSVSTLTIQRTQQEDSAVYLCASSLVGGEPPEQYFGPGTRLTVT.

This clonotype was counted between two and nine times. V is TRBV29-1 and J is TRBJ1-2; no firm D call. Germline V lookup: CDR1 SQVTM, CDR2 ANQGSEA. This CDR3 has 11 amino acids. V was cut by 6 bases and J by 4 bases, with 9 bases left in between. This chain's CDR3 is CSVPRSYGYTF. The CDR3 nucleotides are TGCAGCGTCCCCCGGAGCTATGGCTACACCTTC.

This clonotype was counted between two and nine times. The CDR3 sequence is CASTQSTYEQYF. Written as DNA, the CDR3 is TGTGCCAGCACCCAGAGTACCTACGAGCAGTACTTC. The V and J genes are TRBV7-8 and TRBJ2-7; no clear D. The CDR3 contains 12 residues. Germline assignment: CDR1 SGHVS and CDR2 FQNEAQ. Deletions cut 7 bases from V and 2 bases from J, with 9 bases between.

This clonotype was seen only a few times. This rearrangement joins TRBV4-1 to TRBJ1-2, with 7 bases fitting TRBD1. Trimming at V came to 4 bases and at J to 8 bases, leaving 13 bases not matched to a gene. CDR3 size: 15 residues. Germline V lookup: CDR1 MGHRA, CDR2 YSYEKL. The CDR3 sequence is CASSPRNQGVNGYTF. CDR3 in DNA: TGCGCCAGCAGCCCAAGGAACCAGGGGGTCAACGGCTACACCTTC.

The CDR3 DNA reads TGTGCCAGCAGCCAACGGGCAGGGGGAAATACGCAGTATTTT. Encoded protein: CASSQRAGGNTQYF. The chain links TRBV16 to TRBJ2-3, with 7 nucleotides matching TRBD1. Germline CDR1 reads KGHSY; CDR2 reads FQNENV. V gave up 2 bases and J gave up 7 bases; unmatched junction bases: 6. CDR3 length equals 14 residues.

This clonotype was seen many times. This chain uses TRBV5-5 with TRBJ1-4, with D possibly matching TRBD1 (5 bases). Germline lookup yields CDR1 SGHKS and CDR2 YYEKEE (reference sequence). V was shortened by 0 bases and J by 7 bases, with 19 bases between the two germline ends. The CDR3 is 17 residues long. The CDR3 spells CASSLGPPQGRFEKLFF. Here the CDR3 DNA reads TGTGCCAGCAGCTTGGGGCCCCCGCAGGGTCGGTTTGAAAAACTGTTTTTT.

In its sample, this clonotype was seen many times. The rearrangement uses TRBV20-1 and TRBJ1-4; 7 bases agree with TRBD1. The CDR3 is 14 amino acids. Unmatched junction bases numbered 9, after V lost 3 bases and J lost 8 bases. CDR1 and CDR2 from the germline V gene are DFQATT and SNEGSKA (reference sequence). The CDR3 protein is CSASYGQEGEKLFF. CDR3 DNA: TGCAGTGCTAGTTACGGACAGGAAGGAGAAAAACTGTTTTTT.

This clonotype was detected a few times. The chain couples TRBV25-1 to TRBJ1-2; a weak D match, TRBD1 (6 bases). V lost 2 bases to trimming and J lost 4 bases, with 17 bases between them. In germline, CDR1 is MGHDK, CDR2 SYGVNS. There are 16 residues in the CDR3. Here the CDR3 reads CASSEELATGPYGYTF. CDR3 DNA: TGTGCCAGCAGTGAAGAACTTGCAACAGGGCCCTATGGCTACACCTTC.

This clonotype was counted only a few times. The chain is built from TRBV6-5 and TRBJ1-2; D may be TRBD1 (5 bases). The CDR3 sequence is 14 residues long. V shed 0 bases and J shed 4 bases, with 9 bases lying between them. Germline V gene lookup returns CDR1 MNHEY and CDR2 SVGAGI. CDR3 coding DNA: TGTGCCAGCAGTTACTCCCAGGGAGCCTATGGCTACACCTTC. Translation gives CASSYSQGAYGYTF.

This clonotype was recorded many times. The chain carries TRBV5-1 and TRBJ2-3, with D perhaps matching TRBD1 (6 bases). CDR3 length: 13 residues. The germline CDR1 and CDR2 sequences are SGHRS and YFSETQ. V was clipped by 0 bases and J by 8 bases, with 10 bases between them. CDR3 in amino acids: CASSLVTGSTQYF. The DNA of the CDR3 is TGCGCCAGCAGCTTGGTTACAGGGAGTACGCAGTATTTT.

This clonotype appeared a few times. The chain carries TRBV4-1 and TRBJ2-7, with D unresolved. V was pared by 5 bases and J by 3 bases, with 14 bases between. Germline CDR1 reads MGHRA; CDR2 reads YSYEKL. This CDR3 comprises 14 residues. The CDR3 sequence is CASSKLAADYEQYF. The CDR3 DNA is TGCGCCAGCAGCAAATTAGCCGCCGACTACGAGCAGTACTTC.

The sample holds a few counts of this clonotype. V gene TRBV4-1 combines with J gene TRBJ2-3, with 7 bases that match TRBD2. The CDR3 length is 15 residues. V trimming: 0 bases; J trimming: 3 bases; junction bases outside the gene matches: 3. The V gene's germline CDR1 is MGHRA and CDR2 YSYEKL. DNA for the CDR3: TGCGCCAGCAGCCAAGAAGCGGGGAGGACAGATACGCAGTATTTT. Encoded protein: CASSQEAGRTDTQYF.

V usage is TRBV6-2 or TRBV6-3 and J usage is TRBJ2-2; D perhaps matches TRBD2 (6 bases). CDR3 length equals 16 residues. Germline V CDR1 and CDR2: MNHEY, SVGEGT. The V and J ends lost 5 bases and 1 base respectively, with 14 bases between them. In DNA form, the CDR3 reads TGTGCCAGCAGTCCCCTTTTAGCGGAGAACACCGGGGAGCTGTTTTTT. Protein: CASSPLLAENTGELFF.